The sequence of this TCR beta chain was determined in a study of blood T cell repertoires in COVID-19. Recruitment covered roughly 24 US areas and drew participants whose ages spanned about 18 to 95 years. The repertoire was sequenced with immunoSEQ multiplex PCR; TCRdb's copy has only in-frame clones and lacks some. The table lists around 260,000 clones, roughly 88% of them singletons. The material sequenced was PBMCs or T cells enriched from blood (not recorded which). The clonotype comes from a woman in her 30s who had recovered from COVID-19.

CDR3 bases: TGTGCCAGCAGCCATGACAGAGGCTATGGCTACACCTTC. Translation gives CASSHDRGYGYTF. The rearrangement uses TRBV27 and TRBJ1-2, with a tentative D call TRBD1 (5 bases). This CDR3 has 13 amino acids. CDR1 and CDR2 from the germline V gene are MNHEY and SMNVEV (reference sequence). The V and J ends lost 6 bases and 4 bases respectively, with 12 bases between them.